A single sample is the source of the 2 T cell receptor beta chains below, sequenced in a study of blood T cell repertoires in COVID-19. Assay used: immunoSEQ multiplex PCR; TCRdb lists only in-frame clones, some missing. The table lists under 200,000 clones, about 83% of them singletons. Sequencing input: peripheral blood. The source is a human donor in a cohort sampled during active COVID-19.

This clone turned up a few times. The chain joins TRBV1 to TRBJ2-7; TRBD2 is taken as the D call from the table, unchecked against the DNA. TRBV1 is a pseudogene segment. There are 15 residues in the CDR3. For the CDR3, the DNA is TGCACCAGCAGCCACCCCAGCGGGAGGCTTTACGAGCAGTACTTC. This encodes CTSSHPSGRLYEQYF.

This sequence joins TRBV29-1 and TRBJ2-7, with a weak D call TRBD1 (6 bases). The V gene lost 2 bases and the J gene lost 2 bases, with 10 bases spanning the gap. This CDR3 comprises 13 residues. The V gene's germline CDR1 is SQVTM and CDR2 ANQGSEA. The CDR3 reads CSVEIGTPYEQYF. The CDR3 DNA reads as TGCAGCGTTGAAATTGGGACACCCTACGAGCAGTACTTC.